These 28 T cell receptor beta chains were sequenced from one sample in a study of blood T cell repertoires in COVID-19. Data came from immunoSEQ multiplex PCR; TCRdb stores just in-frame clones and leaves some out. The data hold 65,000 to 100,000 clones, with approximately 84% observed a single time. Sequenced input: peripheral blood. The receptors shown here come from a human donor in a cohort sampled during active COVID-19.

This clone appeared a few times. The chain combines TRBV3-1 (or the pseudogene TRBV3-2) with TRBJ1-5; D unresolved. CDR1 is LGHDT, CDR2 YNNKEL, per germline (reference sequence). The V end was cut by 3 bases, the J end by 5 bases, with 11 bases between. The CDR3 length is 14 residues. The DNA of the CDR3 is TGTGCCAGCAGCCATTCGACCGGGTATCAGCCCCAGCATTTT. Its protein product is CASSHSTGYQPQHF.

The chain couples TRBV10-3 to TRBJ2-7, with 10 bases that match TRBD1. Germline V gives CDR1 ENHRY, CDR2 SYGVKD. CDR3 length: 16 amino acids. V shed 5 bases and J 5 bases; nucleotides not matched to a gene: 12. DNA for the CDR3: TGTGCCATCAGTCATTCAACGGGACAGGGGACGGACGAGCAGTACTTC. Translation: CAISHSTGQGTDEQYF.

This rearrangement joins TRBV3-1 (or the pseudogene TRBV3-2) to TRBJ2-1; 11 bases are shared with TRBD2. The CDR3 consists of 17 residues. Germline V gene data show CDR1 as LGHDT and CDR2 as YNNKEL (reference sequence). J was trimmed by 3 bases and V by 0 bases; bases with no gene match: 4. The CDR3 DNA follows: TGTGCCAGCAGCCAAGAAGTCCTAGCGGGGGGCTACAATGAGCAGTTCTTC. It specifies CASSQEVLAGGYNEQFF.

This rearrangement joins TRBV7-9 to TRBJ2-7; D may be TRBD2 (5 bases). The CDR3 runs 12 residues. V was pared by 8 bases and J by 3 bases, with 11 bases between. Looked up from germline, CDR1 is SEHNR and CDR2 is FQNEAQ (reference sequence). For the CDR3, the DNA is TGTGCCAGCGCCCGGGGAAACTACGAGCAGTACTTC. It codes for CASARGNYEQYF.

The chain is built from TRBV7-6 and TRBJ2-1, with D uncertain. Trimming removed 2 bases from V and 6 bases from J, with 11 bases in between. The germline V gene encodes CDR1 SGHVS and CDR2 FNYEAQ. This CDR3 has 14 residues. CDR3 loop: CASSLLTNRNEQFF. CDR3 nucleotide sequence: TGTGCCAGCAGCTTACTAACGAACCGCAATGAGCAGTTCTTC.

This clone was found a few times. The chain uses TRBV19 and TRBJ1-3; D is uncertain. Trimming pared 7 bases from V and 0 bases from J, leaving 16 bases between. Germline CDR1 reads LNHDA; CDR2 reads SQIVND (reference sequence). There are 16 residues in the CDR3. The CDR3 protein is CASNLIGDFSGNTIYF. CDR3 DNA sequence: TGTGCCAGTAACCTTATCGGGGATTTCTCTGGAAACACCATATATTTT.

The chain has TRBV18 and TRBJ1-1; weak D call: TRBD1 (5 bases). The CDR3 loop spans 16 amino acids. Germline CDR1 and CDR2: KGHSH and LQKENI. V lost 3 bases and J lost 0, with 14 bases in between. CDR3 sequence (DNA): TGTGCCAGCTCACCGTGGCAGGGCCACATGAACACTGAAGCTTTCTTT. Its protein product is CASSPWQGHMNTEAFF.

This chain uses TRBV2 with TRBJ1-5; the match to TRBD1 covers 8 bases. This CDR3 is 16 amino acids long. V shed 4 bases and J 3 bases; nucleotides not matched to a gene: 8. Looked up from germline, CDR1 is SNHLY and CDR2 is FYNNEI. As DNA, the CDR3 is TGTGCCAGCAGTGGAGGTACAGGGGGTTCCAATCAGCCCCAGCATTTT. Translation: CASSGGTGGSNQPQHF. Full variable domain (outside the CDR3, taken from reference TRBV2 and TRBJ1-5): EPEVTQTPSHQVTQMGQEVILRCVPISNHLYFYWYRQILGQKVEFLVSFYNNEISEKSEIFDDQFSVERPDGSNFTLKIRSTKLEDSAMYFCASSGGTGGSNQPQHFGDGTRLSIL.

The CDR3 spells CASSQVTAAYEQYF. For the CDR3, the DNA is TGTGCCAGCAGCCAAGTTACAGCCGCCTACGAGCAGTACTTC. V and J are TRBV3-1 (or the pseudogene TRBV3-2) and TRBJ2-7; D not resolved. Germline V gene data show CDR1 as LGHDT and CDR2 as YNNKEL (reference sequence). Trimming removed 1 base from V and 2 bases from J, with 9 bases in between. The CDR3 runs 14 residues.

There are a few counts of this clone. This chain's CDR3 is CASSFRTGVATNEKLFF. Written as DNA, the CDR3 is TGTGCCAGCAGCTTCCGGACAGGGGTCGCAACTAATGAAAAACTGTTTTTT. The rearrangement joins TRBV7-9 to TRBJ1-4, with 9 nucleotides matching TRBD1. Germline lookup yields CDR1 SEHNR and CDR2 FQNEAQ (reference sequence). The CDR3 covers 17 residues. V dropped 3 bases and J dropped 0; count of bases not matched to a gene: 5. Complete variable domain (other parts from reference TRBV7-9 and TRBJ1-4): DTGVSQNPRHKITKRGQNVTFRCDPISEHNRLYWYRQTLGQGPEFLTYFQNEAQLEKSRLLSDRFSAERPKGSFSTLEIQRTEQGDSAMYLCASSFRTGVATNEKLFFGSGTQLSVL.

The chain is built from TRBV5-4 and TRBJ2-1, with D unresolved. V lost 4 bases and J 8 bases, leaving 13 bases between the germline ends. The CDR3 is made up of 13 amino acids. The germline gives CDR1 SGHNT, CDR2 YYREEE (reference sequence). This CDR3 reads CASSIDRGYEQFF. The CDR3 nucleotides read TGTGCCAGCAGCATAGACCGCGGCTATGAGCAGTTCTTC.

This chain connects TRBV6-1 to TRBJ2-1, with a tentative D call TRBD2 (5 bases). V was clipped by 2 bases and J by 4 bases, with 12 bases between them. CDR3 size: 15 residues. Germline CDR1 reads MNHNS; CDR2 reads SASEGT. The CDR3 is CASSEHGNNYNEQFF. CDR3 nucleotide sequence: TGTGCCAGCAGTGAACACGGGAATAATTACAATGAGCAGTTCTTC.

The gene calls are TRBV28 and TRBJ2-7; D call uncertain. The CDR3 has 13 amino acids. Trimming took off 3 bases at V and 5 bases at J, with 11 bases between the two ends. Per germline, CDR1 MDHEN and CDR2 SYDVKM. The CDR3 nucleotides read TGTGCCAGCAGTTTGACAAACCCCCACGAGCAGTACTTC. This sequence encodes CASSLTNPHEQYF.

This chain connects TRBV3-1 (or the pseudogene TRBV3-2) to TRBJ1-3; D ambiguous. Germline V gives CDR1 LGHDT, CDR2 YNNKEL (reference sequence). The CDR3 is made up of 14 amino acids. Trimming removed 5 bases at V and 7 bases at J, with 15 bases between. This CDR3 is CASSFRSSGNTIYF. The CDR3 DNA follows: TGTGCCAGCAGCTTCCGGTCTTCGGGGAACACCATATATTTT.

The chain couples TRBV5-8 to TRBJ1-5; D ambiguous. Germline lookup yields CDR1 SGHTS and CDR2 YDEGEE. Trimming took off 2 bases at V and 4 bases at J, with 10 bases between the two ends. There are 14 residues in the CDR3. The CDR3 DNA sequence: TGTGCCAGCAGCTTATTTCGGGGTAATCAGCCCCAGCATTTT. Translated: CASSLFRGNQPQHF.

The CDR3 here is CASSDAKVKYTQYF. CDR3 sequence (DNA): TGTGCCAGCAGTGATGCTAAAGTAAAATATACGCAGTATTTT. The genes are TRBV2 and TRBJ2-3; D is undetermined. V was clipped by 3 bases and J by 7 bases, with 14 bases between them. CDR1 SNHLY and CDR2 FYNNEI come from the germline V gene. CDR3 length equals 14 residues. Supplemented by reference TRBV2 and TRBJ2-3, the full variable domain reads EPEVTQTPSHQVTQMGQEVILRCVPISNHLYFYWYRQILGQKVEFLVSFYNNEISEKSEIFDDQFSVERPDGSNFTLKIRSTKLEDSAMYFCASSDAKVKYTQYFGPGTRLTVL.

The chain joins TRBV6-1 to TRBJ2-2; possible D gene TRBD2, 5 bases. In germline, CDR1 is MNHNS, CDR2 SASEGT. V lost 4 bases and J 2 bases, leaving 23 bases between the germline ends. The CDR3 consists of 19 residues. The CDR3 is CASSARPSGGLINTGELFF. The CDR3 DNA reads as TGTGCCAGCAGTGCGCGACCAAGCGGTGGATTGATTAACACCGGGGAGCTGTTTTTT.

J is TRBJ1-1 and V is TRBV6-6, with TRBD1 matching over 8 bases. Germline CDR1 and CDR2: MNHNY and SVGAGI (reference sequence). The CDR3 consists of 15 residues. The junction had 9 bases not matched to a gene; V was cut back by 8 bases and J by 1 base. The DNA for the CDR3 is TGTGCCAGCGGGAGGGGACAGGTACCGAACACTGAAGCTTTCTTT. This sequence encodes CASGRGQVPNTEAFF.

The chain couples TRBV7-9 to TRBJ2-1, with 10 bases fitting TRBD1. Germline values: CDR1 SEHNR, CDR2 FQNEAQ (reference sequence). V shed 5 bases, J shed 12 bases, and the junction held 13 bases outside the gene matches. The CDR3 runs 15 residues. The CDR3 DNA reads TGTGCCAGCAGCCGGGACAGGGGCCTCCGCGGGGGGCAGTTCTTC. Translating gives CASSRDRGLRGGQFF.

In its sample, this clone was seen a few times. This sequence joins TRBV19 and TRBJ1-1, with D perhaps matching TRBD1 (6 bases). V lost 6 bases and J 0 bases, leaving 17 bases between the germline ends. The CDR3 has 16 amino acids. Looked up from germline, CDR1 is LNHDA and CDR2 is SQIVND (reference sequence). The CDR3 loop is CASSRGQYLMNTEAFF. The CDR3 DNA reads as TGTGCCAGTAGCCGAGGACAGTACCTCATGAACACTGAAGCTTTCTTT.

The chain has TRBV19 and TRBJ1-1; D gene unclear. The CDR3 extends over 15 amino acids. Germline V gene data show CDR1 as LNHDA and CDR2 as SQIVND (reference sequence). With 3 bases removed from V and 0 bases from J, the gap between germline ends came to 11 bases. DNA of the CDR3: TGTGCCAGTAGTATTGGCAGTACCATGAACACTGAAGCTTTCTTT. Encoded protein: CASSIGSTMNTEAFF.

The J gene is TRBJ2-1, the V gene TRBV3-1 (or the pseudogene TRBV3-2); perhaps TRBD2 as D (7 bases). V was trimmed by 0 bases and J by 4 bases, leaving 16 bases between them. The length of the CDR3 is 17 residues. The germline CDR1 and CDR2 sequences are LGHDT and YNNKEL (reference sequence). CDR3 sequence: CASSQDARGGGYNEQFF. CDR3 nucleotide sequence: TGTGCCAGCAGCCAAGATGCGAGGGGGGGCGGTTACAATGAGCAGTTCTTC.

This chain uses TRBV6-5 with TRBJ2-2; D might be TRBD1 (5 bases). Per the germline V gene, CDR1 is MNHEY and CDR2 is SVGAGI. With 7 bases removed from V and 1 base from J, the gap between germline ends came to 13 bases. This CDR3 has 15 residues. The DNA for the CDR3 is TGTGCCAGCAATTCAGGGTCATGGAACACCGGGGAGCTGTTTTTT. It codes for CASNSGSWNTGELFF.

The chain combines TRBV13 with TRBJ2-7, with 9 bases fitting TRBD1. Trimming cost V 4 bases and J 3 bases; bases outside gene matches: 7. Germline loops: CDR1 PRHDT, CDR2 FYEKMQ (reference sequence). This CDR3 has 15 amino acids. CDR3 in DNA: TGTGCCAGCAGCTCTCCGACAGGGGGGTACTACGAGCAGTACTTC. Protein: CASSSPTGGYYEQYF.

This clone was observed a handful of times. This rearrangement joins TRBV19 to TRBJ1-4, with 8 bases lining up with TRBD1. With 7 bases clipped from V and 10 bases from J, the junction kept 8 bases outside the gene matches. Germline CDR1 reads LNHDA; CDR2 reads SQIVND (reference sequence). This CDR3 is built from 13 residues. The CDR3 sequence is CASTDRALGKLFF. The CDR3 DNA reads TGTGCCAGTACGGACAGGGCTTTGGGAAAACTGTTTTTT.

This CDR3 reads CASSFGGSDTQYF. In DNA form, the CDR3 reads TGTGCCAGCAGCTTCGGGGGGTCAGATACGCAGTATTTT. The V call is TRBV14, the J call TRBJ2-3, with 7 bases matching TRBD2. Germline V gene data show CDR1 as SGHDN and CDR2 as FVKESK. The CDR3 spans 13 residues. With V trimmed by 5 bases and J by 4 bases, 3 bases remained unmatched. Drawing the rest from reference TRBV14 and TRBJ2-3, the complete variable domain is EAGVTQFPSHSVIEKGQTVTLRCDPISGHDNLYWYRRVMGKEIKFLLHFVKESKQDESGMPNNRFLAERTGGTYSTLKVQPAELEDSGVYFCASSFGGSDTQYFGPGTRLTVL.

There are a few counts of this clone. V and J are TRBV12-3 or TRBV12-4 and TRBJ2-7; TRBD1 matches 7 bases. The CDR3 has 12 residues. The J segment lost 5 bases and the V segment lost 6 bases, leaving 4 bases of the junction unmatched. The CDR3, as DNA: TGTGCCAGCAGCCCGGGACAGAACGAGCAGTACTTC. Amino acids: CASSPGQNEQYF.

The CDR3 DNA sequence: TGTGCCATCAACCCGGACAGGGCCTACAATGAGCAGTTCTTC. Translating gives CAINPDRAYNEQFF. The gene calls are TRBV10-3 and TRBJ2-1; 8 nucleotides align to TRBD1. The CDR3 spans 14 residues. CDR1 and CDR2 from the germline V gene are ENHRY and SYGVKD. The V and J ends lost 7 bases and 2 bases, in that order; junction bases with no gene match: 4.